The rows below give T cell receptor beta chains drawn from one sample of a study of CD8 T cells in ankylosing spondylitis. MiXCR, run by TCRdb on the 5' RACE reads, gives a single entry per CDR3 protein. The sample holds 200,000 to 300,000 distinct CDR3 sequences; over 9.5% are singletons and the top ten take around 3%. Sequencing was done on a sample of blood, either unsorted or a sorted T cell fraction (not recorded which). All receptors come from a male donor with ankylosing spondylitis or in good health (not recorded which). Both conserved end residues are part of each CDR3. A D gene is named only where the DNA matches it firmly. Where a row states a size, it is once, few, many or the class of an expanded clone; other rows omit it.

>17|few|TRBV20-1|TRBJ2-7|NA
TGCAGTGCCAACAGGGTGGAGGGACCAGATCCCGCCTACGAGCAGTACTTC
CSANRVEGPDPAYEQYF
>16|many|TRBV20-1|TRBJ1-1|NA
TGCAGTGCTAGAGAGCCGTGGGGACGCCTGAACACTGAAGCTTTCTTT
CSAREPWGRLNTEAFF
>13|many|TRBV5-6|TRBJ1-1|NA
TGTGCCAGCAGCTTGAGGACGAACACTGAAGCTTTCTTT
CASSLRTNTEAFF
>14|few|TRBV19|TRBJ1-4|NA
TGTGCCAGTAGTATACCTGGCGGACTTGAAAAACTGTTTTTT
CASSIPGGLEKLFF
>12|few|TRBV30|TRBJ1-2|NA
TGTGCCTGCAAGGGAGGGAACTATGGCTACACCTTC
CACKGGNYGYTF
>12|many|TRBV13|TRBJ2-1|TRBD2
TGTGCCAGCAGCTTAACTAGCGGTGATCAGTTCTTC
CASSLTSGDQFF
>15|many|TRBV3-1|TRBJ2-3|NA
TGTGCCAGCAGCCAAGATTTGCAGGGATCAGATACGCAGTATTTT
CASSQDLQGSDTQYF
>13|NA|TRBV30|TRBJ1-2|TRBD1
TGTGCCTGGAGTAGGCAGGGGGTATCAGGCTACACCTTC
CAWSRQGVSGYTF
>14|many|TRBV5-1|TRBJ1-2|NA
TGCGCCAGCAGCTTGGATACAGGGATTGGAGGCTACACCTTC
CASSLDTGIGGYTF
>15|many|TRBV12-3/TRBV12-4|TRBJ1-1|TRBD1
TGTGCCAGCAGTACCCGTCAAGTCCAGGGGGTTGGAGCTTTCTTT
CASSTRQVQGVGAFF
>15|many|TRBV10-3|TRBJ2-7|NA
TGTGCCATCAGTGATGTCCCAGCGACGATCTACGAGCAGTACTTC
CAISDVPATIYEQYF
>11|NA|TRBV29-1|TRBJ1-1|NA
TGCAGCCCGACGATGAACACTGAAGCTTTCTTT
CSPTMNTEAFF
>16|NA|TRBV29-1|TRBJ1-2|TRBD1
TGCAGCGTGCCCTCGTTAGGGACGCAGGGGGCAGGTGGCTACACCTTC
CSVPSLGTQGAGGYTF
>15|many|TRBV5-1|TRBJ2-1|TRBD2
TGCGCCAGCCACGAAACCGGGGGGTCCTACAATGAGCAGTTCTTC
CASHETGGSYNEQFF
>16|many|TRBV5-1|TRBJ2-5|NA
TGCGCCAGCAGCTTCAGAGGGGGGGCAGTTACGGAGACCCAGTACTTC
CASSFRGGAVTETQYF
>14|many|TRBV6-5|TRBJ2-5|NA
TGTGCCAGCAGTTACCACTACCGGACAGAGACCCAGTACTTC
CASSYHYRTETQYF
>10|many|TRBV6-1|TRBJ1-2|NA
TGTGCCAGCAACAGGGACGGCTACACCTTC
CASNRDGYTF
>18|many|TRBV29-1|TRBJ1-2|NA
TGCAGCGTTGAGGGGGCGACTACCTTAAATCGCGCTAACTATGGCTACACCTTC
CSVEGATTLNRANYGYTF
>14|many|TRBV20-1|TRBJ2-7|NA
TGCAGTGCTAGAGATCGGGACGGGCATATGGAGCAGTACTTC
CSARDRDGHMEQYF
>14|few|TRBV6-5|TRBJ2-7|NA
TGTGCCAGCAGTTACAGAGCAGGCTCCTACGAGCAGTACTTC
CASSYRAGSYEQYF
>14|NA|TRBV21-1|TRBJ1-1|NA
TGTGGATCACCTCGGGAGGAAATGAACACTGAAGCTTTCTTT
CGSPREEMNTEAFF
>14|many|TRBV7-9|TRBJ2-1|NA
TGTGCCTCGACGGGGCTAGTGACTAGCAATGAGCAGTTCTTC
CASTGLVTSNEQFF
>16|many|TRBV4-2|TRBJ2-1|TRBD2
TGTGCCAGCAGCCAAGACCGGGACTACGCCTCTTCTGAGCAGTTCTTC
CASSQDRDYASSEQFF
>14|few|TRBV30|TRBJ1-5|TRBD1
TGTGCCTGCCAAACAGGGGGTGGAAATCAGCCCCAGCATTTT
CACQTGGGNQPQHF
>15|many|TRBV12-3/TRBV12-4|TRBJ1-2|NA
TGTGCCAGCAGCCCGGGGACTCCGAGGGCCTATGGCTACACCTTC
CASSPGTPRAYGYTF
>17|few|TRBV7-2|TRBJ1-3|NA
TGTGCCAGCAGCTTTGGGGGCCTGAATCGCTCTGGAAACACCATATATTTT
CASSFGGLNRSGNTIYF
>12|many|TRBV5-1|TRBJ1-2|NA
TGCGCCAGCAGCTTGGGACCCGCGGGCTACACCTTC
CASSLGPAGYTF
>15|NA|TRBV29-1|TRBJ2-5|TRBD2
TGCAGCGTTGTTCCCAATAGCGGGGCCCAAGGGACCCAGTACTTC
CSVVPNSGAQGTQYF
>15|many|TRBV5-6|TRBJ2-1|TRBD1
TGTGCCAGCAGCGTGGGACAGGGGGGATTGAATGAGCAGTTCTTC
CASSVGQGGLNEQFF
>15|many|TRBV7-2|TRBJ1-2|NA
TGTGCCAGCAGTATTCGACAGGCGAGGAGCTGGGGCTACACCTTC
CASSIRQARSWGYTF
>15|many|TRBV6-4|TRBJ1-1|NA
TGTGCCACCAGGTCGACGGCGGGGGAGAACACTGAAGCTTTCTTT
CATRSTAGENTEAFF
>15|few|TRBV6-1|TRBJ2-7|NA
TGTGCCAGCAGTCAGGCCCGGGACGTTTCCTACGAGCAGTACTTC
CASSQARDVSYEQYF
>14|many|TRBV11-3|TRBJ2-2|NA
TGTGCCAGCAGCTTCTTGGGACTCGCCGGGGAGCTGTTTTTT
CASSFLGLAGELFF